This T cell receptor (beta chain) comes out of a study of blood T cell repertoires in COVID-19 (dated by TCRdb to 2020 to 2021). Background on the whole study: Samples from collaborators originated in the United States, Italy and Spain and spanned both the acute and convalescent phases of COVID-19. The dataset comprised deeply sampled blood TCRbeta repertoires from subjects exposed to, actively infected with, or recovered from COVID-19. HLA class I and class II types, where available, came from metadata supplied by the sample provider rather than from assay-based typing. The repertoires were released in a freely available public database meant as a resource for research on the immune response to SARS-CoV-2. Nearly every sample came with metadata listing a de-identified subject ID, COVID-19 status, age in years and sex. The material from the prospective study consisted of cDNA or gDNA derived from T cells, B-cell-depleted T cells, or PBMCs. Samples were obtained from the ongoing ImmuneRACE study (first 160 participants) and from over 1,000 subjects provided by 6 global collaborators.

TCRbeta CDR3 regions were amplified from genomic DNA using the immunoSEQ Assay, a bias-controlled multiplex PCR. In the source study's methods: The number of nucleated cells in each sample was estimated from the amplification of reference gene primers within the assay. To quantify the absolute abundance of each unique TCRbeta CDR3 rearrangement, sequence reads were collapsed and filtered. For each sample, productive Simpson clonality was calculated by taking the square root of Simpson's diversity index across productive rearrangements. In its TCRdb copy, this immuneACCESS table keeps in-frame sequences only and misses some clones. Where compared with another copy, unresolved V genes explain less than half of these, and the others have no known cause. That table is the source of V, J and clone size, and D and trimming were worked out from the DNA. The sample table shows 200,000 to 250,000 clones, and about 84% are seen once. About 12% of the sample lies in the top ten.

Study-wide findings and limitations: The quantity of clinical and demographic metadata differed by source and by participant and was supplied without curation.

Note on this clone: No cognate antigen has been identified for it. The sample holds no much larger clone one base away, and base qualities are not on file.

Collaborating institutions collected whole blood in K2EDTA tubes following their own protocols. Collaborator samples were shipped for TCRbeta analysis as frozen whole blood, isolated PBMCs, or DNA extracted from either sample type. Cut back by 4 bases and 6 bases, the V and J ends lie 7 bases apart. CDR1 and CDR2 were assigned from the germline V gene as SGHAT and FQNNGV. The CDR3 sequence holds 12 residues, the cysteine and phenylalanine included. CDR3 DNA only is kept here, 36 bases in frame from base 1. This sequence originates from an elderly man with acute or convalescent COVID-19. This receptor chain uses TRBV11-2 and TRBJ2-1; the D gene cannot be resolved reliably. Input material: peripheral blood. This receptor carries the CDR3 CASSSSFNEQFF. The nucleotide sequence is TGTGCCAGCAGCTCTAGTTTCAATGAGCAGTTCTTC. With the portions outside the CDR3 filled from the reference TRBV11-2 and TRBJ2-1 genes, the complete variable region becomes EAGVAQSPRYKIIEKRQSVAFWCNPISGHATLYWYQQILGQGPKLLIQFQNNGVVDDSQLPKDRFSAERLKGVDSTLKIQPAKLEDSAVYLCASSSSFNEQFFGPGTRLTVL.